This T cell receptor (beta chain) was sequenced in a study of T cells in localized non-small cell lung cancer. Using immunoSEQ multiplex PCR, the repertoire was profiled, and TCRdb retains in-frame clones only, with some absent. The table lists 2,000 to 3,000 clones, more than 30% of them singletons. The sample here was lung tumor tissue, taken before any cancer treatment. The origin of this receptor is a male donor aged 60 or over with stage I squamous cell lung carcinoma.

In nucleotides, the CDR3 is TGCGCCAGCAACGTTCGGGCGGACTCCTACGAGCAGTACTTC. Protein product: CASNVRADSYEQYF. The chain joins TRBV10-2 to TRBJ2-7; D unclear. Germline assignment: CDR1 WSHSY and CDR2 SAAADI. The CDR3 is made up of 14 amino acids. V lost 7 bases to trimming and J lost 0 bases, with 13 bases between them.